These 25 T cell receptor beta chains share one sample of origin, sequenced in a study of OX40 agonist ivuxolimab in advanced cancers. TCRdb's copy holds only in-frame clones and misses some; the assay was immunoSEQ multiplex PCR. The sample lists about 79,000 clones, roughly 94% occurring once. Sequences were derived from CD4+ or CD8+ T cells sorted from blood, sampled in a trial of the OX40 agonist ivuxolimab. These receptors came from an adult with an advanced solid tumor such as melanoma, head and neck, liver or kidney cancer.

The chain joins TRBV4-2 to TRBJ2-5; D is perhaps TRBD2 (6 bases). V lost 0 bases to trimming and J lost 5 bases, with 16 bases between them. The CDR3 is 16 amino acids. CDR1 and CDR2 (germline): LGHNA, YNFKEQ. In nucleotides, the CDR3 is TGTGCCAGCAGCCAAGACCTGGGTTTAGCGGCGGAGACCCAGTACTTC. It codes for CASSQDLGLAAETQYF.

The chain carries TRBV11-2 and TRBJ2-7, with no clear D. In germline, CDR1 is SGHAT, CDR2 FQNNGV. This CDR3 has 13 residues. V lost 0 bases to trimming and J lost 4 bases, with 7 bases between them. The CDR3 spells CASSLEKDYEQYF. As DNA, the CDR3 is TGTGCCAGCAGCTTAGAAAAGGATTACGAGCAGTACTTC.

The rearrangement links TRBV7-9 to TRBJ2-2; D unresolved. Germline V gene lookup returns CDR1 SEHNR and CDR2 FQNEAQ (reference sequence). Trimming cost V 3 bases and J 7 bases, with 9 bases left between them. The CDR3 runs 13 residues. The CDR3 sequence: CASSFVEHGELFF. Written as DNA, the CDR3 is TGTGCCAGCAGCTTCGTGGAACACGGGGAGCTGTTTTTT.

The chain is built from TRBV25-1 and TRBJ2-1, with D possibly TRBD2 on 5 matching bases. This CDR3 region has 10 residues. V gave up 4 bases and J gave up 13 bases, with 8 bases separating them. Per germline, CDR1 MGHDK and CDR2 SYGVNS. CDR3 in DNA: TGTGCCAGCAGTGGCGAGGGCCAGTTCTTC. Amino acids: CASSGEGQFF.

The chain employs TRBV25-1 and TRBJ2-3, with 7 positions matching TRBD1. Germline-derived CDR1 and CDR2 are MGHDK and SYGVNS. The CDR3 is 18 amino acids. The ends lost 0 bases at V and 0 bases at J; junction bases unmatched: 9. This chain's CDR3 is CASSEYGQGTASTDTQYF. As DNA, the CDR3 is TGTGCCAGCAGTGAATACGGGCAGGGGACAGCTAGCACAGATACGCAGTATTTT.

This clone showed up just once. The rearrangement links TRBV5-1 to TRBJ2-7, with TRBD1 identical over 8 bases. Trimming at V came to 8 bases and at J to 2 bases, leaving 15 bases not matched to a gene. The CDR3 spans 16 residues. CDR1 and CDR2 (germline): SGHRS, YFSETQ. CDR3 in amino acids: CASNPRSGGEPYEQYF. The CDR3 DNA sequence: TGCGCCAGTAACCCCCGTTCAGGGGGCGAACCCTACGAGCAGTACTTC.

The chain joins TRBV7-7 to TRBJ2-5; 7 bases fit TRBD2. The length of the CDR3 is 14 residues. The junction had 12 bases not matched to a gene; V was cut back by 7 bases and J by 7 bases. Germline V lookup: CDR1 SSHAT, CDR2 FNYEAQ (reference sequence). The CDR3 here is CASTKEAGEGTQYF. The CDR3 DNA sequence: TGTGCCAGCACAAAAGAGGCGGGAGAGGGGACCCAGTACTTC. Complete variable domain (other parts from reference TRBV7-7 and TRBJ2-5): GAGVSQSPRYKVTKRGQDVTLRCDPISSHATLYWYQQALGQGPEFLTYFNYEAQPDKSGLPSDRFSAERPEGSISTLTIQRTEQRDSAMYRCASTKEAGEGTQYFGPGTRLLVL.

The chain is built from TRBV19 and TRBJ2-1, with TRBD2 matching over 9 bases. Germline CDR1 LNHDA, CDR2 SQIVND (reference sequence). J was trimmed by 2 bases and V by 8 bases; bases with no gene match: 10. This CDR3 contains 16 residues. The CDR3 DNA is TGTGCCAGTTCCTTGGGGGGACTAGCAGCCTACAATGAGCAGTTCTTC. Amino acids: CASSLGGLAAYNEQFF. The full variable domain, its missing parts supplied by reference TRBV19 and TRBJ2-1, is DGGITQSPKYLFRKEGQNVTLSCEQNLNHDAMYWYRQDPGQGLRLIYYSQIVNDFQKGDIAEGYSVSREKKESFPLTVTSAQKNPTAFYLCASSLGGLAAYNEQFFGPGTRLTVL.

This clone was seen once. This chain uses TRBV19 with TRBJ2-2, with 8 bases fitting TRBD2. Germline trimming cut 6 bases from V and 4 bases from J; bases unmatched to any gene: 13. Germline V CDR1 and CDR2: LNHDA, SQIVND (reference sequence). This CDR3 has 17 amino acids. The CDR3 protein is CASSPGGGGDPTGELFF. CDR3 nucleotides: TGTGCCAGTAGCCCCGGGGGGGGAGGCGACCCCACCGGGGAGCTGTTTTTT. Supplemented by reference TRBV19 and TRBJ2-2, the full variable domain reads DGGITQSPKYLFRKEGQNVTLSCEQNLNHDAMYWYRQDPGQGLRLIYYSQIVNDFQKGDIAEGYSVSREKKESFPLTVTSAQKNPTAFYLCASSPGGGGDPTGELFFGEGSRLTVL.

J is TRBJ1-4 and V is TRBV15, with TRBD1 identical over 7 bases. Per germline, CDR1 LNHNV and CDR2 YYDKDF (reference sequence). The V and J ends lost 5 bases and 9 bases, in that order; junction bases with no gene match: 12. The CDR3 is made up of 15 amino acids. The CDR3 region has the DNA TGTGCCACCAGCTCCCAGACAGGGCCCCTTAAAAAACTGTTTTTT. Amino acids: CATSSQTGPLKKLFF.

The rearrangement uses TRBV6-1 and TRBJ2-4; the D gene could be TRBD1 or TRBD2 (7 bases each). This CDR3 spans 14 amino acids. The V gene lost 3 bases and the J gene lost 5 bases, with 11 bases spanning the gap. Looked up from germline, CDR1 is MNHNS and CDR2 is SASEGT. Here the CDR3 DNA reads TGTGCCAGCAGTGAGACAGGGAGGGAAAACATTCAGTACTTC. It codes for CASSETGRENIQYF.

CDR3 nucleotide sequence: TGCAGCGTTGAAGGACAGGGTTATCAGTTCTTC. It is translated as CSVEGQGYQFF. The chain joins TRBV29-1 to TRBJ2-1, with TRBD1 matching over 7 bases. The CDR3 sequence is 11 residues long. Germline V gene lookup returns CDR1 SQVTM and CDR2 ANQGSEA. V was clipped by 1 base and J by 13 bases; unmatched bases: 4.

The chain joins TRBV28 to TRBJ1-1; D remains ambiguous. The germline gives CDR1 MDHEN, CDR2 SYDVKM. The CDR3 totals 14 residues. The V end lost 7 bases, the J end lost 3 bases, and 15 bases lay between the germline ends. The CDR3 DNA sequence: TGTGCCAGCAACTCCCCCCTAGGTGACACTGAAGCTTTCTTT. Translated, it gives CASNSPLGDTEAFF.

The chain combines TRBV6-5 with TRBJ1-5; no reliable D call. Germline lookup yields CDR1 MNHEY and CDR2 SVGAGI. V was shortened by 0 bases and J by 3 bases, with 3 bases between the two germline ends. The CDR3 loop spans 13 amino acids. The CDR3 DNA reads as TGTGCCAGCAGTTACTCCCTCAATCAGCCCCAGCATTTT. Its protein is CASSYSLNQPQHF.

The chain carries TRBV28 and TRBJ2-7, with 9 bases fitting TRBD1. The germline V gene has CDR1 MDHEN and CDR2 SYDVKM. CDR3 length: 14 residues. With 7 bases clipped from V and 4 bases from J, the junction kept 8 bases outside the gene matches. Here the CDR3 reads CASNRLGQGYEQYF. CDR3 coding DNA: TGTGCCAGCAACCGCCTGGGACAGGGATACGAGCAGTACTTC.

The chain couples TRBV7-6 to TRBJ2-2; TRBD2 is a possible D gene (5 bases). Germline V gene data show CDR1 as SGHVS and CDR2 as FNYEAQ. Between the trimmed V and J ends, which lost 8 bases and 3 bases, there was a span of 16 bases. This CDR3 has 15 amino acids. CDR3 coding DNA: TGTGCCAGCGTCGAACTAGTAGGCGACACCGGGGAGCTGTTTTTT. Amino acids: CASVELVGDTGELFF.

This CDR3 reads CASSWTGTGIHEQYF. Written as DNA, the CDR3 is TGTGCCAGCAGCTGGACAGGGACAGGGATTCACGAGCAGTACTTC. The chain combines TRBV5-4 with TRBJ2-7, with 9 positions matching TRBD1. Per the germline V gene, CDR1 is SGHNT and CDR2 is YYREEE (reference sequence). The CDR3 has 15 amino acids. The ends lost 3 bases at V and 5 bases at J; junction bases unmatched: 9.

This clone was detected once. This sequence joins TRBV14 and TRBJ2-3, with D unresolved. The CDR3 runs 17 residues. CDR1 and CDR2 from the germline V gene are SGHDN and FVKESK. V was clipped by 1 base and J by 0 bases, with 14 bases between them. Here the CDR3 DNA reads TGTGCCAGCAGCCAAGCCCCCGAGTTTTCTAGCACAGATACGCAGTATTTT. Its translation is CASSQAPEFSSTDTQYF.

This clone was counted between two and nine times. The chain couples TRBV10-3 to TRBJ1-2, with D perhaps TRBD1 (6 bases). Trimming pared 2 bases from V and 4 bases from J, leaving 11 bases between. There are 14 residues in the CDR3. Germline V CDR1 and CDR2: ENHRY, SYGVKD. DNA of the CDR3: TGTGCCATCAGTGAGGGCAGGGGCGGCTATGGCTACACCTTC. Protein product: CAISEGRGGYGYTF.

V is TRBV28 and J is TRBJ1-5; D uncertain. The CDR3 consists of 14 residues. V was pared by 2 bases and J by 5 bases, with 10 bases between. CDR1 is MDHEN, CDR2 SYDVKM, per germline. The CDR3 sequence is CASSLTGFDQPQHF. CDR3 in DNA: TGTGCCAGCAGTTTAACCGGGTTCGATCAGCCCCAGCATTTT.

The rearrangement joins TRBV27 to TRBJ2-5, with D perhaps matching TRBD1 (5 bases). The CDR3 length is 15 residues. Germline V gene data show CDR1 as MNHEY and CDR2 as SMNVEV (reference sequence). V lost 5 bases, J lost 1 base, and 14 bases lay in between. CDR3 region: CASSPPRQIQETQYF. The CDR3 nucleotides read TGTGCCAGCAGTCCCCCCCGACAGATCCAAGAGACCCAGTACTTC.

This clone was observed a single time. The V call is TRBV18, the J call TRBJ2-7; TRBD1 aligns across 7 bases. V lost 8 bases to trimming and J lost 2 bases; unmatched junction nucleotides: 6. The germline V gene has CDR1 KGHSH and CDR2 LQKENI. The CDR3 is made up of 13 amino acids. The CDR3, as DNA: TGTGCCAGCCAGAGGGACAGTACCTACGAGCAGTACTTC. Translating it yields CASQRDSTYEQYF.

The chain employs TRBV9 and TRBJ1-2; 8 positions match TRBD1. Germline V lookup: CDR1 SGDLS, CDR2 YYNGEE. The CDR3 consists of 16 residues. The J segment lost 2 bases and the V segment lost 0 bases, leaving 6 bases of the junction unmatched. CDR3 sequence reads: CASSVDPGTGNYGYTF. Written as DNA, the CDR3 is TGTGCCAGCAGCGTAGATCCGGGGACAGGCAACTATGGCTACACCTTC. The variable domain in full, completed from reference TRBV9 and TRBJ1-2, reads DSGVTQTPKHLITATGQRVTLRCSPRSGDLSVYWYQQSLDQGLQFLIQYYNGEERAKGNILERFSAQQFPDLHSELNLSSLELGDSALYFCASSVDPGTGNYGYTFGSGTRLTVV.

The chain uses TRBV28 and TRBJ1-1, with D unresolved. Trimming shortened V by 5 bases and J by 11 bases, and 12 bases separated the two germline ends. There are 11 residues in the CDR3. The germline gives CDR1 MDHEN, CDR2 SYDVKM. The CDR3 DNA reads TGTGCCAGCAGTATGGGCCCTGGGGCTTTCTTT. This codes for CASSMGPGAFF.

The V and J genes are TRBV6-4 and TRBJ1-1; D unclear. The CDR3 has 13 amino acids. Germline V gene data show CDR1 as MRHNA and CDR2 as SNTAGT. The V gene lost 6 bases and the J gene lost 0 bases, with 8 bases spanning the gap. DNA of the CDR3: TGTGCCAGCAGCGATGGACTGAACACTGAAGCTTTCTTT. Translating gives CASSDGLNTEAFF.